The 18 T cell receptor beta chains in this list originate from one sample, sequenced in a study of Graves' ophthalmopathy and Graves' hyperthyroidism. Beta-chain TCR CDR3 regions were amplified from RNA transcripts. In the first round, RT-PCR was carried out with HTBI primers, and a multiplex PCR formed the second round. TCRdb re-called the multiplex PCR reads through MiXCR, storing one row per CDR3 protein. The sample lists some 350,000 distinct CDR3 sequences, roughly 17% occurring once. Source material: peripheral blood. The source of these receptors is an adult woman with stable Graves' hyperthyroidism.

The rearrangement uses TRBV28 and TRBJ1-2, with a tentative D call TRBD1 (5 bases). CDR3 size: 13 residues. Germline CDR1 is MDHEN and CDR2 is SYDVKM. V was cut by 2 bases and J by 8 bases, with 12 bases left in between. The CDR3 DNA reads as TGTGCCAGCAGTTTAGGCGGGCAGGGAGGCTACACCTTC. Translating it yields CASSLGGQGGYTF.

This clonotype was recorded many times. V usage is TRBV5-1 and J usage is TRBJ2-2; D is undetermined. From germline, CDR1 is SGHRS and CDR2 YFSETQ. This CDR3 region has 15 residues. Trimming removed 0 bases at V and 2 bases at J, with 8 bases between. The CDR3 spells CASSLGSVNTGELFF. CDR3 nucleotide sequence: TGCGCCAGCAGCTTGGGCTCGGTAAACACCGGGGAGCTGTTTTTT.

This clonotype was seen only a few times. This chain connects TRBV11-1 to TRBJ2-7; 7 bases fit TRBD1. Germline CDR1 is SGHAT and CDR2 is FQDESV (reference sequence). Germline trimming cut 5 bases from V and 2 bases from J; bases unmatched to any gene: 6. The CDR3 is 14 residues long. The CDR3 DNA follows: TGTGCCAGCAGCCATAGGGACAGAACCTACGAGCAGTACTTC. Translating it yields CASSHRDRTYEQYF.

In its sample, this clonotype was seen many times. The gene calls are TRBV28 and TRBJ1-5; maybe TRBD1 (6 bases). In germline, CDR1 is MDHEN, CDR2 SYDVKM. V lost 7 bases to trimming and J lost 4 bases, with 14 bases between them. The CDR3 is made up of 14 amino acids. CDR3 in DNA: TGTGCCAGCAAATCAGGGGAGAGGAATCAGCCCCAGCATTTT. Its translation is CASKSGERNQPQHF. Full variable domain (missing parts from reference TRBV28 and TRBJ1-5): DVKVTQSSRYLVKRTGEKVFLECVQDMDHENMFWYRQDPGLGLRLIYFSYDVKMKEKGDIPEGYSVSREKKERFSLILESASTNQTSMYLCASKSGERNQPQHFGDGTRLSIL.

This clonotype was seen many times. V is TRBV30 and J is TRBJ1-1; D is unclear. V was trimmed by 0 bases and J by 8 bases, leaving 4 bases between them. The CDR3 contains 10 residues. Germline CDR1 GTSNPN, CDR2 SVGIG (reference sequence). The CDR3 spells CAWSVQEAFF. For the CDR3, the DNA is TGTGCCTGGAGTGTACAAGAAGCTTTCTTT.

This clonotype was observed at least ten times. The chain employs TRBV28 and TRBJ1-1; no firm D call. Germline V gives CDR1 MDHEN, CDR2 SYDVKM. This CDR3 spans 15 amino acids. The germline V and J ends were trimmed by 5 bases and 8 bases, with 21 bases remaining between them. The CDR3 nucleotides are TGTGCCAGCAGTCCGCTCCCCTTAGGACGGACCGAAGCTTTCTTT. Protein sequence: CASSPLPLGRTEAFF. Combining the CDR3 with reference TRBV28 and TRBJ1-1 gives the whole variable domain DVKVTQSSRYLVKRTGEKVFLECVQDMDHENMFWYRQDPGLGLRLIYFSYDVKMKEKGDIPEGYSVSREKKERFSLILESASTNQTSMYLCASSPLPLGRTEAFFGQGTRLTVV.

This clonotype has a count of ten or more. A read error may produce the germline difference seen at one junction end. This chain links TRBV12-3 or TRBV12-4 with TRBJ2-2; D is undetermined. The CDR3 has 16 residues. In DNA, the CDR3 is TGTGCCAGCACTTTATATGGCCGAGCGAACACCGGGGAGCTGTTTTTT. The encoded protein is CASTLYGRANTGELFF.

This clonotype has at least ten counts. V and J are TRBV12-3 or TRBV12-4 and TRBJ2-7, with unresolved D. V lost 5 bases, J lost 0 bases, and 5 bases lay in between. The CDR3 length is 12 residues. CDR3 in DNA: TGTGCCAGCAGTCCGGCCTCCTACGAGCAGTACTTC. Its translation is CASSPASYEQYF.

V gene TRBV28 combines with J gene TRBJ1-5; D unclear. Looked up from germline, CDR1 is MDHEN and CDR2 is SYDVKM. The V and J ends lost 4 bases and 9 bases respectively, with 7 bases between them. The CDR3 extends over 11 amino acids. In DNA form, the CDR3 reads TGTGCCAGCAGTTCTGCCGGGCCCCAGCATTTT. This sequence encodes CASSSAGPQHF.

V and J are TRBV7-2 and TRBJ2-5; D is possibly TRBD2 (6 bases). Trimming stripped 1 base from V and 4 bases from J, with 13 bases between. The CDR3 runs 15 residues. In germline, CDR1 is SGHTA, CDR2 FQGNSA. The CDR3: CASSLDGGGLETQYF. DNA for the CDR3: TGTGCCAGCAGCTTAGATGGAGGAGGGCTAGAGACCCAGTACTTC.

This clonotype was observed a handful of times. The rearrangement uses TRBV5-4 and TRBJ2-7; 8 nucleotides agree with TRBD2. This CDR3 spans 14 amino acids. CDR1 SGHNT and CDR2 YYREEE come from the germline V gene (reference sequence). With 4 bases clipped from V and 4 bases from J, the junction kept 7 bases outside the gene matches. For the CDR3, the DNA is TGTGCCAGCAGCCCCGAGGCGGGAGGTTACGAGCAGTACTTC. Protein sequence: CASSPEAGGYEQYF.

The table lists this clonotype with many counts. This chain connects TRBV27 to TRBJ2-2; 7 bases match TRBD2. This CDR3 comprises 14 residues. Trimming removed 3 bases from V and 2 bases from J; junction bases left unmatched: 0. Per germline, CDR1 MNHEY and CDR2 SMNVEV (reference sequence). The CDR3 region has the DNA TGTGCCAGCAGTTTGGGACTAAACACCGGGGAGCTGTTTTTT. Translation gives CASSLGLNTGELFF.

The table lists this clonotype with many counts. V is TRBV10-3 and J is TRBJ2-7; TRBD1 matches at 9 bases. V lost 8 bases and J lost 2; bases outside the gene matches: 13. This CDR3 has 16 residues. CDR1 and CDR2 from the germline V gene are ENHRY and SYGVKD. CDR3 bases: TGTGCCATCTCGTCCACCGCGGGACAGGGAACCTACGAGCAGTACTTC. Protein product: CAISSTAGQGTYEQYF.

There are many counts of this clonotype. The V and J genes are TRBV30 and TRBJ2-7; TRBD1 might be the D (5 bases). Germline-derived CDR1 and CDR2 are GTSNPN and SVGIG (reference sequence). Trimming took 4 bases from V and 1 from J, leaving 11 bases between them. CDR3 length: 13 residues. In DNA, the CDR3 is TGTGCCTGGACCAGGGCTTTTTCCTACGAGCAGTACTTC. It codes for CAWTRAFSYEQYF.

The chain has TRBV24-1 and TRBJ1-5, with 11 nucleotides matching TRBD1. J gave up 7 bases and V 4 bases, and 8 bases lay outside the gene matches. The CDR3 sequence is 16 residues long. Germline V CDR1 and CDR2: KGHDR, SFDVKD. CDR3: CATSEDGTGGVQPQHF. For the CDR3, the DNA is TGTGCCACCAGTGAGGACGGGACAGGGGGAGTACAGCCCCAGCATTTT.

This clonotype was detected many times. The V gene is TRBV20-1, the J gene TRBJ1-2; 7 bases match TRBD1. There are 12 residues in the CDR3. Losses at the gene ends were 0 bases for V and 8 bases for J; bases not matched to a gene: 3. Germline CDR1 is DFQATT and CDR2 is SNEGSKA (reference sequence). The CDR3 bases are TGCAGTGCTAGAGACAGGGGGTTCGGCTACACCTTC. Translating gives CSARDRGFGYTF.

This clonotype has a count of ten or more. V is TRBV2 and J is TRBJ2-7; tentative D call: TRBD2 (5 bases). Between the trimmed V and J ends, which lost 7 bases and 0 bases, there was a span of 16 bases. CDR1 is SNHLY, CDR2 FYNNEI, per germline. The length of the CDR3 is 15 residues. The CDR3 protein is CASNSGLAASYEQYF. The DNA for the CDR3 is TGTGCCAGCAACTCCGGCCTAGCCGCCTCCTACGAGCAGTACTTC.

This clonotype showed up many times. The DNA of the CDR3 is TGTGCCAGCAGTTATAACCCAGGGAGGAACTATGGCTACACCTTC. As protein: CASSYNPGRNYGYTF. The chain is built from TRBV6-2 or TRBV6-3 and TRBJ1-2; the D gene is possibly TRBD1 (5 bases). Germline V gene data show CDR1 as MNHEY and CDR2 as SVGEGT. The CDR3 length is 15 residues. The V end lost 3 bases, the J end lost 2 bases, and 13 bases lay between the germline ends.